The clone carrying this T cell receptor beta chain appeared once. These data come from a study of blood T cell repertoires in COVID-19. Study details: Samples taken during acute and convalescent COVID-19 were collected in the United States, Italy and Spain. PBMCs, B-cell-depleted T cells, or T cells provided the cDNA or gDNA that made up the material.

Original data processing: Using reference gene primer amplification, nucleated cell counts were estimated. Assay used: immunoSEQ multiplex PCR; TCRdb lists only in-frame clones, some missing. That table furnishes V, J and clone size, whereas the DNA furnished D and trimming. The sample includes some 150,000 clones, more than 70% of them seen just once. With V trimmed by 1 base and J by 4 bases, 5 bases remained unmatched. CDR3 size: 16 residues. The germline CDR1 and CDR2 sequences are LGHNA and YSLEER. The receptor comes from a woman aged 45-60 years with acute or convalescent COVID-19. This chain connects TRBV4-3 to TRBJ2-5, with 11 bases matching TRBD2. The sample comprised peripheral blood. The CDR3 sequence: CASSQGPSGGSETQYF. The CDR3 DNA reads TGCGCCAGCAGCCAAGGGCCTAGCGGGGGGTCAGAGACCCAGTACTTC.